This T cell receptor beta chain appears in the sequencing data of a study of CD8 T cells in Susac syndrome. The CDR3 totals 13 residues. The V gene lost 4 bases and the J gene lost 6 bases, with 14 bases spanning the gap. Looked up from germline, CDR1 is DFQATT and CDR2 is SNEGSKA (reference sequence). A single count supports this clonotype. Reverse transcription used about 0.45 to 1 ug RNA and random hexamers. TCRdb passed the immunoSEQ multiplex PCR reads through MiXCR, listing each CDR3 protein once. The table lists about 300,000 distinct CDR3 sequences, 92% of them singletons. Sequencing used CD4+ T cells from PBMCs. The sequence came from a human donor with multiple sclerosis. This chain connects TRBV20-1 to TRBJ2-3; D is ambiguous. CDR3: CSATQPPLDTQYF. The CDR3, as DNA: TGCAGTGCTACCCAGCCTCCGCTGGATACGCAGTATTTT.